Described below is a single TCR beta chain sequence and its context. The sample belongs to a study of blood T cell repertoires in COVID-19. About the study: Sample material is recorded as cDNA or gDNA derived from T cells, B-cell-depleted T cells, or PBMCs.

In the authors' methods: Estimated nucleated cell counts came from reference gene primer amplification. The data were produced by immunoSEQ multiplex PCR, yet TCRdb's version contains in-frame clones alone and is incomplete. The DNA was the basis for D and trimming; V, J and clone size are from that table. The data contain 140,000 or so clones, approximately 88% of them seen just once; the ten biggest clones take up 1.5% to 2%. Material for sequencing was peripheral blood. The clonotype was recovered from a woman between 45 and 60 years old with acute or convalescent COVID-19.

The CDR3 spells CASSKTSYRDTNQETQYF. DNA for the CDR3: TGTGCCAGCAGCAAAACCTCTTACCGGGACACTAATCAAGAGACCCAGTACTTC. The chain recombines TRBV7-8 with TRBJ2-5, with D possibly being TRBD1 (6 bases). The germline V gene encodes CDR1 SGHVS and CDR2 FQNEAQ. The CDR3 spans 18 residues. V lost 5 bases and J 2 bases, leaving 24 bases between the germline ends. The full variable domain, with the rest looked up from reference TRBV7-8 and TRBJ2-5, is GAGVSQSPRYKVAKRGQDVALRCDPISGHVSLFWYQQALGQGPEFLTYFQNEAQLDKSGLPSDRFFAERPEGSVSTLKIQRTQQEDSAVYLCASSKTSYRDTNQETQYFGPGTRLLVL.